One sample yielded the 26 T cell receptor beta chains listed below, sequenced in a study of CD8 T cells in Susac syndrome. About 0.5 to 1 ug RNA was reverse transcribed with random hexamers. TCRdb analysed the immunoSEQ multiplex PCR reads with MiXCR anew, one entry per CDR3 protein. The data hold around 300,000 distinct CDR3 sequences, with over 75% observed a single time. Sequenced: CD8+ T cells from PBMCs. These TCRs come from a human donor with multiple sclerosis.

The chain carries TRBV28 and TRBJ2-5; D possibly corresponds to TRBD1 (6 bases). This CDR3 contains 15 residues. Looked up from germline, CDR1 is MDHEN and CDR2 is SYDVKM. Trimming cost V 5 bases and J 5 bases, with 18 bases left between them. CDR3: CASSQVPGAEETQYF. CDR3 in DNA: TGTGCCAGCAGTCAGGTCCCAGGGGCCGAGGAGACCCAGTACTTC.

This chain connects TRBV9 to TRBJ2-7; D is undetermined. The germline V gene encodes CDR1 SGDLS and CDR2 YYNGEE. Trimming left V 0 bases short and J 0 bases short, with 10 bases between. CDR3 length equals 15 residues. This chain's CDR3 is CASSVGSASSYEQYF. DNA for the CDR3: TGTGCCAGCAGCGTAGGGTCGGCGAGCTCCTACGAGCAGTACTTC.

This CDR3 is CASSLAPGAPHYGYTF. In DNA, the CDR3 is TGTGCCAGCAGCTTAGCGCCAGGGGCGCCCCACTATGGCTACACCTTC. The rearrangement joins TRBV7-9 to TRBJ1-2, with D possibly being TRBD1 (6 bases). V lost 0 bases to trimming and J lost 3 bases, with 14 bases between them. Germline V gene sequence: CDR1 SEHNR, CDR2 FQNEAQ (reference sequence). The CDR3 spans 16 residues.

This chain uses TRBV29-1 with TRBJ1-4; D unresolved. Germline CDR1 reads SQVTM; CDR2 reads ANQGSEA. This CDR3 is 13 amino acids long. V lost 4 bases to trimming and J lost 3 bases, with 9 bases between them. The CDR3 sequence: CSVVTGANEKLFF. CDR3 nucleotides: TGCAGCGTTGTGACGGGAGCTAATGAAAAACTGTTTTTT.

The CDR3 spells CASSQHRGPSYEQYF. The CDR3 bases are TGCGCCAGCAGCCAACACAGGGGGCCCTCCTACGAGCAGTACTTC. The gene calls are TRBV4-3 and TRBJ2-7; 9 bases fit TRBD1. This CDR3 spans 15 amino acids. Germline-derived CDR1 and CDR2 are LGHNA and YSLEER. The trim removed 2 bases at V and 0 bases at J, leaving 2 bases unmatched.

The chain has TRBV7-9 and TRBJ1-1; D is possibly TRBD1 (5 bases). The CDR3 has 14 residues. With 1 base removed from V and 5 bases from J, the gap between germline ends came to 11 bases. Germline CDR1 reads SEHNR; CDR2 reads FQNEAQ (reference sequence). The CDR3 loop is CASSLVQGGTEAFF. The CDR3 DNA sequence: TGTGCCAGCAGCTTAGTCCAGGGAGGGACTGAAGCTTTCTTT.

The chain employs TRBV28 and TRBJ2-2; perhaps TRBD2 as D (5 bases). Germline V gene sequence: CDR1 MDHEN, CDR2 SYDVKM. This CDR3 region has 16 residues. V gave up 5 bases and J gave up 4 bases, with 17 bases separating them. The CDR3 DNA sequence: TGTGCCAGCAGTACGACCGGGGAAGAGGGCACCGGGGAGCTGTTTTTT. Amino acids: CASSTTGEEGTGELFF.

The chain combines TRBV11-3 with TRBJ2-4; 8 bases fit TRBD2. Per the germline V gene, CDR1 is SGHNT and CDR2 is YENEEA. With 1 base clipped from V and 0 bases from J, the junction kept 5 bases outside the gene matches. There are 17 residues in the CDR3. The CDR3 DNA follows: TGTGCCAGCAGCTTAGCGGGGGGGCGGAAAGCCAAAAACATTCAGTACTTC. This gives the protein CASSLAGGRKAKNIQYF.

The chain combines TRBV11-2 with TRBJ2-7; TRBD2 aligns across 14 bases. This CDR3 spans 20 amino acids. V was pared by 5 bases and J by 0 bases, with 15 bases of the junction left unmatched. The germline V gene encodes CDR1 SGHAT and CDR2 FQNNGV. The CDR3 region is CASSPFPTSGRVGHSYEQYF. The CDR3 coding sequence is TGTGCCAGCAGCCCATTCCCGACTAGCGGGAGGGTCGGGCACTCCTACGAGCAGTACTTC. Drawing the rest from reference TRBV11-2 and TRBJ2-7, the complete variable domain is EAGVAQSPRYKIIEKRQSVAFWCNPISGHATLYWYQQILGQGPKLLIQFQNNGVVDDSQLPKDRFSAERLKGVDSTLKIQPAKLEDSAVYLCASSPFPTSGRVGHSYEQYFGPGTRLTVT.

The chain joins TRBV27 to TRBJ2-7; no reliable D call. Germline V gene lookup returns CDR1 MNHEY and CDR2 SMNVEV (reference sequence). The CDR3 has 13 residues. V lost 5 bases and J lost 4, with 12 bases in between. Written as DNA, the CDR3 is TGTGCCAGCAGTCGTGGCCCGAGTTACGAGCAGTACTTC. Its protein is CASSRGPSYEQYF.

The V gene is TRBV27, the J gene TRBJ2-7; tentatively, D is TRBD1 or TRBD2 (5 bases each). The CDR3 length is 14 residues. V lost 3 bases to trimming and J lost 4 bases, with 13 bases between them. Per germline, CDR1 MNHEY and CDR2 SMNVEV (reference sequence). The CDR3 protein is CASSFRGRTYEQYF. CDR3 sequence (DNA): TGTGCCAGCAGTTTTAGGGGCCGGACTTACGAGCAGTACTTC.

The chain has TRBV20-1 and TRBJ2-7; tentatively, D is TRBD1 (6 bases). The CDR3 totals 13 residues. Looked up from germline, CDR1 is DFQATT and CDR2 is SNEGSKA (reference sequence). V lost 5 bases and J 1 base, leaving 12 bases between the germline ends. The CDR3 DNA reads as TGCAGTGCTGGCAGGGGAGAATCCTACGAGCAGTACTTC. This gives the protein CSAGRGESYEQYF.

The V call is TRBV7-2, the J call TRBJ2-5; D possibly uses TRBD1 or TRBD2 (5 bases each). The CDR3 contains 14 residues. Germline assignment: CDR1 SGHTA and CDR2 FQGNSA. V dropped 7 bases and J dropped 2 bases, with 14 bases sitting between them. This chain's CDR3 is CASTHPGAQETQYF. CDR3 nucleotides: TGTGCCAGCACCCACCCCGGGGCTCAAGAGACCCAGTACTTC.

This clonotype was observed once. The genes are TRBV7-9 and TRBJ1-1; TRBD1 aligns across 7 bases. J lost 2 bases, V lost 7 bases, and 7 bases had no gene match. The V gene's germline CDR1 is SEHNR and CDR2 FQNEAQ (reference sequence). The CDR3 sequence is 14 residues long. In DNA form, the CDR3 reads TGTGCCAGCACCAATACAGGGGATAACACTGAAGCTTTCTTT. It codes for CASTNTGDNTEAFF.

This clonotype was seen only once. The chain joins TRBV7-8 to TRBJ2-1; TRBD1 might be the D (6 bases). CDR1 SGHVS and CDR2 FQNEAQ come from the germline V gene. Between the trimmed V and J ends, which lost 6 bases and 7 bases, there was a span of 16 bases. The CDR3 covers 14 residues. Written as DNA, the CDR3 is TGTGCCAGCAGTAAAGGGCGAGGGGGAAATGAGCAGTTCTTC. As protein: CASSKGRGGNEQFF.

The genes are TRBV9 and TRBJ2-3; 8 positions match TRBD2. V lost 0 bases to trimming and J lost 2 bases; unmatched junction nucleotides: 2. The CDR3 length is 15 residues. CDR1 SGDLS and CDR2 YYNGEE come from the germline V gene. The CDR3 bases are TGTGCCAGCAGCGTAGGTAGCGGGATCACAGATACGCAGTATTTT. This gives the protein CASSVGSGITDTQYF.

The chain employs TRBV11-2 and TRBJ2-5; 10 nucleotides agree with TRBD1. Germline loops: CDR1 SGHAT, CDR2 FQNNGV. This CDR3 is 15 amino acids long. After removal of 3 bases from V and 2 bases from J, the junction contained 3 bases not matched to a gene. The CDR3 coding sequence is TGTGCCAGCAGCTTGGGACAGGGGAGGCAAGAGACCCAGTACTTC. It is translated as CASSLGQGRQETQYF.

The chain combines TRBV7-9 with TRBJ2-7; D gene ambiguous. From germline, CDR1 is SEHNR and CDR2 FQNEAQ (reference sequence). The ends were cut back, 0 bases at V and 5 bases at J, with 8 bases in the middle. This CDR3 has 13 amino acids. CDR3 nucleotides: TGTGCCAGCAGCTTAGCGGGGTTCCACGAGCAGTACTTC. Encoded protein: CASSLAGFHEQYF.

Here the CDR3 DNA reads TGCGCCAGCAGCCAAGAAAGGGGAGGCGGGCCCGGGGAGCTGTTTTTT. Translated, it gives CASSQERGGGPGELFF. The J gene is TRBJ2-2, the V gene TRBV4-3, with TRBD2 as a possible D gene (6 bases). CDR1 and CDR2 from the germline V gene are LGHNA and YSLEER. V lost 0 bases and J lost 6, with 14 bases in between. This CDR3 is 16 amino acids long.

The chain has TRBV12-3 or TRBV12-4 and TRBJ2-3; TRBD1 aligns across 8 bases. The CDR3 is 14 amino acids. V lost 3 bases to trimming and J lost 1 base; unmatched junction nucleotides: 0. The CDR3 is CASSLTGGTDTQYF. DNA of the CDR3: TGTGCCAGCAGTTTGACAGGGGGCACAGATACGCAGTATTTT.

This chain uses TRBV7-2 with TRBJ2-7; no definite D call. CDR1 is SGHTA and CDR2 is FQGNSA in the germline V gene. Trimming cost V 2 bases and J 0 bases, with 11 bases left between them. The CDR3 contains 15 residues. The CDR3 DNA is TGTGCCAGCAGCTTATCCGAGGACCTCTCCTACGAGCAGTACTTC. It translates to CASSLSEDLSYEQYF. The variable domain in full, completed from reference TRBV7-2 and TRBJ2-7, reads GAGVSQSPSNKVTEKGKDVELRCDPISGHTALYWYRQSLGQGLEFLIYFQGNSAPDKSGLPSDRFSAERTGGSVSTLTIQRTQQEDSAVYLCASSLSEDLSYEQYFGPGTRLTVT.

The CDR3 nucleotides read TGTGCCAGCAGCTTCGGGCGTTCCCCTGGGGCCGGGGAGCTGTTTTTT. Translated: CASSFGRSPGAGELFF. This rearrangement joins TRBV7-9 to TRBJ2-2; no clear D. Trimming pared 3 bases from V and 6 bases from J, leaving 17 bases between. The germline V gene encodes CDR1 SEHNR and CDR2 FQNEAQ (reference sequence). The CDR3 has 16 residues.

The chain joins TRBV28 to TRBJ2-6; D ambiguous. V lost 6 bases and J lost 0, with 9 bases in between. The CDR3 spans 15 residues. Germline values: CDR1 MDHEN, CDR2 SYDVKM. CDR3 nucleotide sequence: TGTGCCAGCAGGGCCTCAGGCTCTGGGGCCAACGTCCTGACTTTC. This codes for CASRASGSGANVLTF. The variable domain in full, completed from reference TRBV28 and TRBJ2-6, reads DVKVTQSSRYLVKRTGEKVFLECVQDMDHENMFWYRQDPGLGLRLIYFSYDVKMKEKGDIPEGYSVSREKKERFSLILESASTNQTSMYLCASRASGSGANVLTFGAGSRLTVL.

For this clonotype: An end of the junction does not agree with germline; a read error may underlie this. The chain recombines TRBV7-7 with TRBJ2-7, with a weak D call TRBD1 (5 bases). Germline CDR1 and CDR2: SSHAT and FNYEAQ (reference sequence). The CDR3 totals 13 residues. The CDR3 loop is CASSLVVWGRQYF. The CDR3 DNA follows: TGTGCTAGCAGCTTAGTAGTCTGGGGCAGACAGTACTTC.

V is TRBV4-2 and J is TRBJ2-2; TRBD1 matches at 7 bases. V lost 3 bases, J lost 4 bases, and 8 bases stayed unmatched. This CDR3 is built from 16 residues. Germline CDR1 is LGHNA and CDR2 is YNFKEQ. The CDR3 DNA is TGTGCCAGCAGCCACCCGACAGGGCCCTTCACCGGGGAGCTGTTTTTT. This translates into CASSHPTGPFTGELFF.

The genes are TRBV12-3 or TRBV12-4 and TRBJ2-1; unclear D gene. The ends were cut back, 0 bases at V and 7 bases at J, with 10 bases in the middle. The CDR3 sequence is 14 residues long. The CDR3 region is CASSLAPARNEQFF. The DNA of the CDR3 is TGTGCCAGCAGTTTAGCCCCCGCCCGGAATGAGCAGTTCTTC.